The T cell receptor beta chain under discussion was sequenced for a study of tumor and adjacent non-tumor tissue in lung cancer. Study-wide background: Histology: eleven to twelve adenocarcinoma, a couple of squamous cell carcinoma, 1 small cell lung cancer.

Three rounds of nested PCR, following a modified ARM-PCR protocol, produced the TCRbeta library. TCRdb analysed the multiplex PCR reads with MiXCR anew, one entry per CDR3 protein. The table has tens of thousands of distinct CDR3 sequences, 50% to 60% seen once. Study results and limitations: Compared with tumor, normal lung showed significantly lower TCR diversity.

Details on this clonotype: Its antigen is as yet unknown.

The germline gives CDR1 MNHNS, CDR2 SASEGT. This CDR3 contains 16 residues. No cell sorting was done before RNA was extracted from the tissue. Newly diagnosed lung cancer patients had thoracic surgery in China, August–late 2014, without prior chemotherapy. The chain links TRBV6-1 to TRBJ1-5; no reliable D call. This clonotype was obtained from a middle-aged man with non-small cell lung cancer. Sequences were obtained from lung tumor tissue. The CDR3 reads CTGSEVWAGNNQPQHF. The DNA of the CDR3 is TGTACCGGCAGTGAAGTCTGGGCAGGCAACAATCAGCCCCAGCATTTT.